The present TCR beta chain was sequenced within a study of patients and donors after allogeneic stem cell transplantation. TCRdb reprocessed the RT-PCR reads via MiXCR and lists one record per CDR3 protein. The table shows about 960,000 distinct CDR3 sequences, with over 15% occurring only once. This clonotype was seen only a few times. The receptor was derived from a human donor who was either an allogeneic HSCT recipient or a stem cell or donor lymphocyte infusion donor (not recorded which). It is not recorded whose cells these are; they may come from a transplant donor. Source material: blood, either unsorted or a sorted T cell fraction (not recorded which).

In DNA form, the CDR3 reads TGTGCCAGCAGCGCCCGACAGGGGACCTACGAGCAGTACTTC. Translating gives CASSARQGTYEQYF. This chain uses TRBV9 with TRBJ2-7, with TRBD1 identical over 8 bases. Per the germline V gene, CDR1 is SGDLS and CDR2 is YYNGEE. This CDR3 spans 14 amino acids. The V segment lost 3 bases and the J segment 2 bases; nucleotides outside the gene matches: 4.